The clone carrying this T cell receptor beta chain was counted a few times. The source of the sample is a study of T-cell reconstitution after alpha-beta-depleted transplantation in children. A TCRbeta library incorporating unique molecular identifiers was prepared. Each CDR3 protein gets one entry after TCRdb re-called the PCR reads with MiXCR. Of fewer than 35,000 distinct CDR3 sequences listed, roughly a sixth were seen once; the top ten hold around 36%. Deletions cut 7 bases from V and 4 bases from J, with 13 bases between. The V gene's germline CDR1 is SQVTM and CDR2 ANQGSEA. The CDR3 consists of 12 residues.

The TCR originated in a male patient between 2 and 10 years old who had a stem cell transplant for acute lymphoblastic leukemia, so the T cells may come from the graft donor. The specimen was PBMCs, mostly from graft donor cells, collected 60 days after TCRalphabeta/CD19-depleted stem cell transplant. The chain links TRBV29-1 to TRBJ2-5; D may correspond to TRBD1 or TRBD2 (5 bases each). This chain's CDR3 is CSGGSARETQYF. CDR3 nucleotide sequence: TGCAGCGGGGGGTCGGCCAGAGAGACCCAGTACTTC.